Presented here are 8 T cell receptor beta chains from one specimen sequenced in a study of T-cell memory formation after mild COVID-19. TCRdb analysed the 5' RACE reads with MiXCR anew, one entry per CDR3 protein. Of approximately 400,000 distinct CDR3 sequences listed, 24% are singletons. Sequenced input: PBMCs or a T cell subset sorted from them (not recorded which). These TCRs come from an adult woman who had mild COVID-19 (a few samples of this study predate the infection). Cell type and time point are not known.

The chain employs TRBV30 and TRBJ1-6, with D hard to call. With 2 bases removed from V and 10 bases from J, the gap between germline ends came to 12 bases. From germline, CDR1 is GTSNPN and CDR2 SVGIG (reference sequence). The CDR3 extends over 13 amino acids. CDR3 sequence (DNA): TGTGCCTGGAGTCCCACCACCCAATCACCCCTCCACTTT. Encoded protein: CAWSPTTQSPLHF.

In its sample, this clonotype was seen a few times. This sequence joins TRBV12-3 or TRBV12-4 and TRBJ1-1; D not resolved. Between the trimmed V and J ends, which lost 7 bases and 6 bases, there was a span of 12 bases. The CDR3 spans 12 residues. CDR3: CASTNPPPEAFF. The CDR3 DNA reads as TGTGCCAGCACAAACCCACCACCTGAAGCTTTCTTT.

The chain is built from TRBV30 and TRBJ2-1; TRBD2 matches 10 bases. This CDR3 has 13 amino acids. V dropped 4 bases and J dropped 13; count of bases not matched to a gene: 10. The germline gives CDR1 GTSNPN, CDR2 SVGIG (reference sequence). The DNA for the CDR3 is TGTGCCTGGACTGCGGGACTAGCGAGACCCCAGTTCTTC. Protein product: CAWTAGLARPQFF.

CDR3 in amino acids: CASSPWGPTWGYTF. In DNA, the CDR3 is TGTGCCAGCAGCCCCTGGGGGCCGACGTGGGGCTACACCTTC. The genes are TRBV7-8 and TRBJ1-2; the D gene is possibly TRBD1 (6 bases). The CDR3 runs to 14 residues. CDR1 and CDR2 (germline): SGHVS, FQNEAQ. Trimming took off 5 bases at V and 8 bases at J, with 18 bases between the two ends.

This clonotype was seen only a few times. The chain uses TRBV7-9 and TRBJ1-1, with 11 bases lining up with TRBD1. Per the germline V gene, CDR1 is SEHNR and CDR2 is FQNEAQ (reference sequence). The CDR3 is made up of 15 amino acids. Trimming took 5 bases from V and 5 from J; bases not matched to a gene: 7. The CDR3 region has the DNA TGTGCCAGCAGCCCTATCGGACAGGGGGCGACTGAAGCTTTCTTT. It is translated as CASSPIGQGATEAFF.

The table lists this clonotype with a few counts. The chain joins TRBV5-1 to TRBJ2-1; no clear D gene. With 5 bases removed from V and 4 bases from J, the gap between germline ends came to 10 bases. CDR1 is SGHRS, CDR2 YFSETQ, per germline. The CDR3 loop spans 13 amino acids. The DNA of the CDR3 is TGCGCCAGCAGATGGGTAGGGTACAATGAGCAGTTCTTC. Amino acid sequence: CASRWVGYNEQFF.

The rearrangement links TRBV20-1 to TRBJ2-1; D is possibly TRBD2 (5 bases). In germline, CDR1 is DFQATT, CDR2 SNEGSKA (reference sequence). With 3 bases removed from V and 4 bases from J, the gap between germline ends came to 13 bases. This CDR3 contains 14 residues. The DNA for the CDR3 is TGCAGTGCTAGTAGTCTAGCAAATTACAATGAGCAGTTCTTC. Encoded protein: CSASSLANYNEQFF.

V usage is TRBV11-2 and J usage is TRBJ2-3; D call uncertain. Germline assignment: CDR1 SGHAT and CDR2 FQNNGV. V was pared by 5 bases and J by 1 base, with 10 bases between. CDR3 length: 14 amino acids. The CDR3 spells CASSHSVGTDTQYF. The CDR3 DNA reads TGTGCCAGCAGCCACAGTGTAGGCACAGATACGCAGTATTTT.